The present T cell receptor beta chain was sequenced within a study of Graves' ophthalmopathy and Graves' hyperthyroidism. Whole-study results and caveats: The model predicted progression of ophthalmopathy with a sensitivity of around 70%, and its specificity was roughly 72%.

The ends lost 6 bases at V and 0 bases at J; junction bases unmatched: 1. The CDR3 length is 14 residues. Germline assignment: CDR1 LGHNA and CDR2 YSLEER. RNA transcripts provided the template for amplifying TCR beta CDR3 regions. HTBI primers served in a first-round RT-PCR, which a second-round multiplex PCR followed. TCRdb fed the multiplex PCR reads into MiXCR, producing one record per CDR3 protein. The table lists about 1.2 million distinct CDR3 sequences, 35% to 40% of them singletons. In regard to this clonotype: Its antigen is currently unknown.

The chain is built from TRBV4-3 and TRBJ2-2, with 7 positions matching TRBD2. The sequencing input was peripheral blood or thyroid tissue (not recorded which). This receptor was obtained from an adult man with Graves' hyperthyroidism. The CDR3 reads CASRGTTNTGELFF. The DNA of the CDR3 is TGCGCCAGCAGGGGGACTACGAACACCGGGGAGCTGTTTTTT.